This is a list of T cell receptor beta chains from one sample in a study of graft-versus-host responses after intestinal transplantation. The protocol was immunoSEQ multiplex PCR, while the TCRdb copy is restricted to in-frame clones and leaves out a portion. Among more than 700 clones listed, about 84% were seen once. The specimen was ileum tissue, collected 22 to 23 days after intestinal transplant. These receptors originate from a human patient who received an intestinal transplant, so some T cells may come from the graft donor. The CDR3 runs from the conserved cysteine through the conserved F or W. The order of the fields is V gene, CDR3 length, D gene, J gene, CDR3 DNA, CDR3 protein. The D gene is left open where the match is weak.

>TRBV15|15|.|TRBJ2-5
TGTGCCACCGTCGCGGTTCATAGCCGAGAAGAGACCCAGTACTTC
CATVAVHSREETQYF
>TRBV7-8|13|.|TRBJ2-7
TGTGCCAGCAGCTTAGCGCGAGCCTACGAGCAGTACTTC
CASSLARAYEQYF
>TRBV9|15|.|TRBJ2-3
TGTGCCAGCAGCTCTCAGGGGTCTCACACAGATACGCAGTATTTT
CASSSQGSHTDTQYF
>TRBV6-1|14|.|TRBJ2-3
TGTGCCAGCAGTGAAATGGGGTTCGCAGATACGCAGTATTTT
CASSEMGFADTQYF
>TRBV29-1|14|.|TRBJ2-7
TGCAGCGTCGCCGGGACGGGGTCATCCTACGAGCAGTACTTC
CSVAGTGSSYEQYF
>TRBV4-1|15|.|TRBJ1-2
TGCGCCAGCAGCCGGCCCAACCCGGGGGTGGGGGGCTACACCTTC
CASSRPNPGVGGYTF
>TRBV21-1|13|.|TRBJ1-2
TGTGCCAATAAGCACAGGGTTTACGGTGGCTACACCTTC
CANKHRVYGGYTF
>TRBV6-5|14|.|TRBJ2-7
TGTGCCAGCAGTTCGGTAGCGGCGGCGGGTGAGCAGTACTTC
CASSSVAAAGEQYF
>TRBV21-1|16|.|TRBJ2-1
TGTGCCAGCAGCAAAGAGGGCAGGGACACCTACAATGAGCAGTTCTTC
CASSKEGRDTYNEQFF
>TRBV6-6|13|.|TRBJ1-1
TGTGCCAGCAGTTACTCAGGGGGGACTGAAGCTTTCTTT
CASSYSGGTEAFF